The 12 T cell receptor beta chains listed next were all sequenced from one sample in a study of T cell responses to AZD1222 COVID-19 vaccine. Repertoires were generated with immunoSEQ multiplex PCR, while TCRdb's copy carries only in-frame clones and drops some. The profile shows fewer than 100,000 clones, almost 90% of them singletons. The starting material was peripheral blood, obtained on day 0 of AZD1222 vaccination. These receptors came from an adult in good health.

The chain uses TRBV7-9 and TRBJ2-3, with TRBD2 as a possible D gene (5 bases). V lost 5 bases and J 8 bases, leaving 14 bases between the germline ends. Germline V gives CDR1 SEHNR, CDR2 FQNEAQ (reference sequence). This CDR3 comprises 13 residues. As DNA, the CDR3 is TGTGCCAGCAGCCAGGAGGTGCAGGTTACGCAGTATTTT. Encoded protein: CASSQEVQVTQYF.

This clone was counted a single time. This sequence joins TRBV30 and TRBJ1-6; 11 bases align to TRBD1. CDR1 and CDR2 from the germline V gene are GTSNPN and SVGIG (reference sequence). V was pared by 4 bases and J by 7 bases, with 3 bases of the junction left unmatched. This CDR3 has 14 amino acids. CDR3 coding DNA: TGTGCCTGGAACGGGGACAGGGGGAATTCACCCCTCCACTTT. It specifies CAWNGDRGNSPLHF.

V usage is TRBV5-1 and J usage is TRBJ1-1, with 10 bases fitting TRBD1. The germline V gene encodes CDR1 SGHRS and CDR2 YFSETQ. Losses at the gene ends were 3 bases for V and 1 base for J; bases not matched to a gene: 0. This CDR3 spans 14 amino acids. The CDR3 DNA reads as TGCGCCAGCAGCTGGGACAGGGGGAACACTGAAGCTTTCTTT. This encodes CASSWDRGNTEAFF.

The chain combines TRBV5-1 with TRBJ2-5, with 8 positions matching TRBD1. The V gene's germline CDR1 is SGHRS and CDR2 YFSETQ. V dropped 4 bases and J dropped 5; count of bases not matched to a gene: 10. The CDR3 totals 15 residues. This CDR3 is CASSAGGQEPETQYF. DNA of the CDR3: TGCGCCAGCAGCGCAGGGGGACAGGAACCTGAGACCCAGTACTTC.

The chain carries TRBV3-1 (or the pseudogene TRBV3-2) and TRBJ2-1, with 7 bases fitting TRBD2. V shed 7 bases and J 0 bases; nucleotides not matched to a gene: 9. Germline V CDR1 and CDR2: LGHDT, YNNKEL (reference sequence). The CDR3 runs 16 residues. The CDR3 DNA reads as TGTGCCAGCAAAAGAGGGGACTACTTCTCCTACAATGAGCAGTTCTTC. Translating gives CASKRGDYFSYNEQFF.

This clone came up once. This chain joins TRBV19 and TRBJ1-5, with D perhaps TRBD1 (6 bases). Looked up from germline, CDR1 is LNHDA and CDR2 is SQIVND (reference sequence). The ends were cut back, 8 bases at V and 3 bases at J, with 20 bases in the middle. CDR3 length: 16 residues. This chain's CDR3 is CASSMGQGRYNQPQHF. CDR3 sequence (DNA): TGTGCCAGTTCCATGGGGCAGGGGAGGTACAATCAGCCCCAGCATTTT.

The chain recombines TRBV24-1 with TRBJ1-1, with D perhaps matching TRBD1 (5 bases). Trimming shortened V by 7 bases and J by 0 bases, and 8 bases separated the two germline ends. The CDR3 contains 13 residues. CDR1 and CDR2 from the germline V gene are KGHDR and SFDVKD. The CDR3 DNA reads TGTGCCACCAGGACAGATTTGAACACTGAAGCTTTCTTT. Amino acids: CATRTDLNTEAFF.

The chain uses TRBV6-2 or TRBV6-3 and TRBJ2-7; 7 bases line up with TRBD1. CDR1 is MNHEY, CDR2 SVGEGT, per germline. The V segment lost 5 bases and the J segment 2 bases; nucleotides outside the gene matches: 3. This CDR3 is 13 amino acids long. The DNA for the CDR3 is TGTGCCAGCAGTATAGGGACAGCCTACGAGCAGTACTTC. Protein: CASSIGTAYEQYF.

This clone was counted a few times. The CDR3 coding sequence is TGTGCCAGTAGTTCCAGGGGGCCCATTTCACCCCTCCACTTT. Translating gives CASSSRGPISPLHF. This chain joins TRBV19 and TRBJ1-6, with 8 bases identical to TRBD1. V gave up 5 bases and J gave up 9 bases; unmatched junction bases: 6. This CDR3 comprises 14 residues. Germline loops: CDR1 LNHDA, CDR2 SQIVND (reference sequence).

The chain has TRBV6-2 or TRBV6-3 and TRBJ1-4; possible D gene TRBD1, 5 bases. The CDR3 runs to 19 residues. Per the germline V gene, CDR1 is MNHEY and CDR2 is SVGEGT. Trimming cost V 3 bases and J 4 bases, with 24 bases left between them. DNA for the CDR3: TGTGCCAGCAGTTATCCCGTGGGACGGCCGGGGCCGCTTAATGAAAAACTGTTTTTT. It specifies CASSYPVGRPGPLNEKLFF.

The chain is built from TRBV4-1 and TRBJ1-2; no reliable D call. CDR1 MGHRA and CDR2 YSYEKL come from the germline V gene. Trimming stripped 0 bases from V and 2 bases from J, with 7 bases between. CDR3 length equals 14 residues. The CDR3 loop is CASSQESQNYGYTF. CDR3 DNA sequence: TGCGCCAGCAGCCAAGAGAGTCAGAACTATGGCTACACCTTC.

V gene TRBV19 combines with J gene TRBJ2-2; D is ambiguous. Germline V gene data show CDR1 as LNHDA and CDR2 as SQIVND (reference sequence). CDR3 size: 16 residues. Trimming left V 6 bases short and J 0 bases short, with 14 bases between. CDR3 in DNA: TGTGCCAGTAGCGCACCATGGGCCGCGAACACCGGGGAGCTGTTTTTT. This encodes CASSAPWAANTGELFF.